This T cell receptor (beta chain) was documented in a study of human T cells and chemical hapten exposure. Time point defined: patch test 3, about 24 weeks after DPC sensitization. Treatment here: therapeutic diphenylcyclopropenone sensitization with weekly scalp DPC. Unfractionated whole blood yielded the extracted total RNA. Study conclusions and caveats: Among expanded TCRs, significantly more large CDR3 similarity clusters formed than among controls.

TCRdb itself ran the RACE reads through MiXCR, one entry per CDR3 protein. The sample yields some 39,000 distinct CDR3 sequences, over 7.5% seen once. On this clonotype: Its antigen is as yet unknown.

V shed 0 bases and J shed 2 bases, with 11 bases lying between them. Germline CDR1 reads WNHNN; CDR2 reads SYGVQD (reference sequence). CDR3 size: 16 residues. This TCR derives from a man aged 45-65 years with alopecia areata. Some clones in this sample may be carry-over from other donors' samples. This material consisted of whole blood, taken in connection with sensitization to the hapten diphenylcyclopropenone (DPC). J is TRBJ2-1 and V is TRBV10-1; D is perhaps TRBD1 or TRBD2 (5 bases each). CDR3 protein: CASSESGWGPYNEQFF. CDR3 bases: TGCGCCAGCAGTGAGTCAGGATGGGGACCCTACAATGAGCAGTTCTTC.